Shown below are 18 T cell receptor beta chains from a single sample sequenced in a study of neurological immune-mediated disorders. TCRdb redid the calling of the 5' RACE reads with MiXCR, one entry per CDR3 protein. This sample has fewer than 55,000 distinct CDR3 sequences, with about 6% found just once. The material sequenced was CD4+ T cells from blood. Every receptor here comes from a woman in her thirties or forties in good health.

This clonotype was found many times. The rearrangement links TRBV5-1 to TRBJ2-7; 8 bases map to TRBD1. The CDR3 is made up of 13 amino acids. Per the germline V gene, CDR1 is SGHRS and CDR2 is YFSETQ. V shed 6 bases and J 2 bases; nucleotides not matched to a gene: 4. The CDR3 coding sequence is TGCGCCAGCACGACAGGGGCCACCTACGAGCAGTACTTC. Translated, it gives CASTTGATYEQYF.

In its sample, this clonotype was seen many times. V gene TRBV20-1 combines with J gene TRBJ1-1; D is unclear. Germline assignment: CDR1 DFQATT and CDR2 SNEGSKA (reference sequence). V was clipped by 7 bases and J by 0 bases, with 6 bases between them. The CDR3 is 11 amino acids. The chain's CDR3 is CSVAVNTEAFF. The CDR3 coding sequence is TGCAGTGTGGCCGTGAACACTGAAGCTTTCTTT.

This clonotype came up many times. V usage is TRBV7-3 and J usage is TRBJ1-1; D is unclear. This CDR3 region has 16 residues. The germline V and J ends were trimmed by 2 bases and 0 bases, with 13 bases remaining between them. The germline CDR1 and CDR2 sequences are SGHTA and FQGTGA. In DNA, the CDR3 is TGTGCCAGCAGCTTACGGCCCGTCCTTATGAACACTGAAGCTTTCTTT. Protein: CASSLRPVLMNTEAFF.

Many counts were recorded for this clonotype. The chain links TRBV10-3 to TRBJ2-5, with 9 positions matching TRBD1. The junction had 7 bases not matched to a gene; V was cut back by 11 bases and J by 3 bases. CDR1 is ENHRY and CDR2 is SYGVKD in the germline V gene. The CDR3 has 13 amino acids. The CDR3 is CAHGQGWEETQYF. The CDR3, as DNA: TGTGCCCATGGACAGGGGTGGGAAGAGACCCAGTACTTC.

This clonotype was counted many times. This sequence joins TRBV28 and TRBJ1-6; D perhaps matches TRBD1 (5 bases). Germline lookup yields CDR1 MDHEN and CDR2 SYDVKM. CDR3 length: 12 residues. V shed 6 bases and J shed 8 bases, with 8 bases lying between them. DNA for the CDR3: TGTGCCAGCAGATTGGGGGATTCACCCCTCCACTTT. This sequence encodes CASRLGDSPLHF.

This clonotype was observed at least ten times. The rearrangement uses TRBV3-1 and TRBJ2-7; possibly TRBD2 for D (5 bases). The CDR3 is 14 residues long. Trimming left V 2 bases short and J 3 bases short, with 11 bases between. In germline, CDR1 is LGHDT, CDR2 YNNKEL (reference sequence). CDR3 in DNA: TGTGCCAGCAGCCAAACTCCTAGCCGCTACGAGCAGTACTTC. Protein sequence: CASSQTPSRYEQYF.

The sample holds many counts of this clonotype. The chain recombines TRBV20-1 with TRBJ2-5, with D perhaps TRBD2 (6 bases). CDR3 length: 12 amino acids. Germline loops: CDR1 DFQATT, CDR2 SNEGSKA (reference sequence). V lost 6 bases to trimming and J lost 4 bases, with 12 bases between them. Here the CDR3 reads CSAPPEGETQYF. The CDR3 DNA reads TGCAGTGCCCCCCCGGAGGGAGAGACCCAGTACTTC.

This clonotype was observed at least ten times. The chain carries TRBV15 and TRBJ2-3, with D possibly called TRBD1 or TRBD2 (6 bases each). The CDR3 sequence is 16 residues long. The V and J ends lost 4 bases and 6 bases respectively, with 20 bases between them. Germline CDR1 reads LNHNV; CDR2 reads YYDKDF (reference sequence). The CDR3 DNA reads TGTGCCACCAGCACGGGTGGGTCGGGGGCACCGGATACGCAGTATTTT. This gives the protein CATSTGGSGAPDTQYF.

This clonotype was picked up many times. The rearrangement uses TRBV5-1 and TRBJ2-1; 8 bases are a match to TRBD2. Germline CDR1 is SGHRS and CDR2 is YFSETQ. V trimming: 5 bases; J trimming: 1 base; junction bases outside the gene matches: 8. CDR3 length equals 16 residues. CDR3 bases: TGCGCCAGCAGGGAAACCGGGGGGGGGTCCTACAATGAGCAGTTCTTC. This sequence encodes CASRETGGGSYNEQFF.

This clonotype was observed at least ten times. The V and J genes are TRBV12-3 or TRBV12-4 and TRBJ2-2; 12 nucleotides match TRBD2. Unmatched junction bases numbered 7, after V lost 5 bases and J lost 6 bases. CDR3 size: 16 residues. CDR3 sequence: CASSPPTSGSPGELFF. In DNA, the CDR3 is TGTGCCAGCAGTCCCCCGACTAGCGGGAGTCCCGGGGAGCTGTTTTTT.

This clonotype has a count of ten or more. The chain couples TRBV6-6 to TRBJ2-3; 16 bases map to TRBD2. The V gene end was trimmed by 6 bases and the J gene end by 0 bases; junction bases not matched to a gene: 12. Germline V gives CDR1 MNHNY, CDR2 SVGAGI (reference sequence). This CDR3 contains 20 residues. The CDR3 region is CASSAPGTSGRDSSTDTQYF. The CDR3 nucleotides read TGTGCCAGCAGCGCCCCCGGGACTAGCGGGAGGGATTCTAGCACAGATACGCAGTATTTT.

This clonotype came up many times. This chain uses TRBV6-5 with TRBJ2-1, with TRBD1 matching 8 bases. Germline V gene lookup returns CDR1 MNHEY and CDR2 SVGAGI. CDR3 length: 15 amino acids. J lost 4 bases, V lost 2 bases, and 4 bases had no gene match. CDR3 sequence reads: CASSYRDRPYNEQFF. CDR3 DNA: TGTGCCAGCAGTTACCGGGACAGGCCTTACAATGAGCAGTTCTTC.

This chain links TRBV5-4 with TRBJ1-1, with D unresolved. The CDR3 is made up of 15 amino acids. Germline lookup yields CDR1 SGHNT and CDR2 YYREEE (reference sequence). V shed 1 base and J shed 0 bases, with 10 bases lying between them. The CDR3 protein is CASSLSGRMNTEAFF. As DNA, the CDR3 is TGTGCCAGCAGCTTGAGCGGGAGAATGAACACTGAAGCTTTCTTT.

Many counts were recorded for this clonotype. V and J are TRBV7-9 and TRBJ1-5; no clear D. The V gene lost 1 base and the J gene lost 2 bases, with 9 bases spanning the gap. Germline V gene sequence: CDR1 SEHNR, CDR2 FQNEAQ (reference sequence). The CDR3 is made up of 15 amino acids. CDR3 coding DNA: TGTGCCAGCAGCTTAGACCTGGGAGGCAATCAGCCCCAGCATTTT. Amino acid sequence: CASSLDLGGNQPQHF.

The sample holds many counts of this clonotype. The chain joins TRBV3-1 to TRBJ2-7; 12 bases are shared with TRBD2. The V and J ends lost 0 bases and 9 bases, in that order; junction bases with no gene match: 9. This CDR3 has 16 amino acids. Germline CDR1 is LGHDT and CDR2 is YNNKEL (reference sequence). The CDR3 sequence is CASSQDSPSGRAVQYF. The DNA of the CDR3 is TGTGCCAGCAGCCAAGATTCCCCTAGCGGGAGGGCGGTGCAGTACTTC.

This clonotype was counted at least ten times. The chain's CDR3 is CASSALEGGGYTF. The DNA for the CDR3 is TGTGCCAGCAGCGCACTGGAGGGGGGCGGCTACACCTTC. J is TRBJ1-2 and V is TRBV9; D possibly corresponds to TRBD1 (6 bases). V dropped 3 bases and J dropped 8 bases, with 14 bases sitting between them. CDR3 size: 13 residues. Germline V gene sequence: CDR1 SGDLS, CDR2 YYNGEE.

This clonotype was found many times. The gene calls are TRBV10-3 and TRBJ1-1; 9 bases agree with TRBD1. Germline CDR1 ENHRY, CDR2 SYGVKD. The CDR3 is 19 amino acids. V dropped 0 bases and J dropped 1; count of bases not matched to a gene: 12. The CDR3 nucleotides read TGTGCCATCAGTGAGTCTTTCCCTTTCCTACAGGGGGCGAACACTGAAGCTTTCTTT. Translating it yields CAISESFPFLQGANTEAFF.

This clonotype is medium-sized within its sample. The chain recombines TRBV5-1 with TRBJ2-7; the D is unclear. The CDR3 runs 15 residues. Germline-derived CDR1 and CDR2 are SGHRS and YFSETQ. V gave up 0 bases and J gave up 2 bases, with 12 bases separating them. DNA for the CDR3: TGCGCCAGCAGCTTGGAACCCAACCCAACCTACGAGCAGTACTTC. It codes for CASSLEPNPTYEQYF.